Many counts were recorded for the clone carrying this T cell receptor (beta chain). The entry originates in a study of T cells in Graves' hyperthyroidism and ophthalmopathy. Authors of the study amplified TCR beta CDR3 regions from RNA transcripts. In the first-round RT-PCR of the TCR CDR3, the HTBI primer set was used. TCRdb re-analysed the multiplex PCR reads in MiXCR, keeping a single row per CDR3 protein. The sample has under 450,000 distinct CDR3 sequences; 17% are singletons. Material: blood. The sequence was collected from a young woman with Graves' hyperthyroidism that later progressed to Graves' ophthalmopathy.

CDR3 DNA sequence: TGTGCCAGCAGTGATAGGGGATCTGGGGCCAACGTCCTGACTTTC. Translating it yields CASSDRGSGANVLTF. This chain connects TRBV2 to TRBJ2-6; D is perhaps TRBD1 (5 bases). The germline V and J ends were trimmed by 3 bases and 1 base, with 7 bases remaining between them. Germline V gene data show CDR1 as SNHLY and CDR2 as FYNNEI. The CDR3 loop spans 15 amino acids.